The 27 T cell receptor beta chains reported below all come from one sample, sequenced in a study of blood T cell repertoires in COVID-19. Sequencing was performed with immunoSEQ multiplex PCR; in TCRdb, only in-frame clones are kept and a portion is missing. The repertoire holds some 150,000 clones, with around 84% as singletons. The sample consisted of peripheral blood. Receptor source: a human donor in a cohort sampled during active COVID-19.

The rearrangement uses TRBV5-1 and TRBJ2-6, with D possibly TRBD1 on 5 matching bases. V dropped 4 bases and J dropped 2 bases, with 7 bases sitting between them. From germline, CDR1 is SGHRS and CDR2 YFSETQ. This CDR3 is built from 14 residues. The CDR3 DNA reads as TGCGCCAGCAGCCGGACAACTGGGGCCAACGTCCTGACTTTC. Translated, it gives CASSRTTGANVLTF.

The CDR3, as DNA: TGTGCCAGCAGCCCAGGTCCCGGGGCAGATACGCAGTATTTT. Protein sequence: CASSPGPGADTQYF. The gene calls are TRBV11-2 and TRBJ2-3; TRBD2 is a possible D gene (5 bases). The CDR3 loop spans 14 amino acids. V shed 5 bases and J shed 4 bases, with 13 bases lying between them. Germline assignment: CDR1 SGHAT and CDR2 FQNNGV.

In this sample, this clone turned up once. This sequence joins TRBV5-6 and TRBJ2-2; D might be TRBD2 (6 bases). The germline V gene has CDR1 SGHDT and CDR2 YYEEEE. This CDR3 has 14 amino acids. The ends were cut back, 6 bases at V and 7 bases at J, with 16 bases in the middle. CDR3 nucleotides: TGTGCCAGCAAGAAGGAGGGAACTAACGGGGAGCTGTTTTTT. Translated, it gives CASKKEGTNGELFF.

The rearrangement uses TRBV7-7 and TRBJ1-2, with D unclear. The CDR3 is 14 residues long. The germline CDR1 and CDR2 sequences are SSHAT and FNYEAQ (reference sequence). CDR3 nucleotide sequence: TGTGCTACGGAACCGAATCGGGGAGGTGGCGGCTACACCTTC. Its protein is CATEPNRGGGGYTF.

This chain connects TRBV5-1 to TRBJ1-2; D is uncertain. Germline loops: CDR1 SGHRS, CDR2 YFSETQ. V was pared by 4 bases and J by 0 bases, with 7 bases between. This CDR3 is built from 13 residues. The DNA of the CDR3 is TGCGCCAGCAGCCCGTCCTCTAACTATGGCTACACCTTC. As protein: CASSPSSNYGYTF.

The chain joins TRBV2 to TRBJ2-4, with 8 bases aligning to TRBD2. The CDR3 contains 15 residues. Germline V gives CDR1 SNHLY, CDR2 FYNNEI. V was pared by 1 base and J by 9 bases, with 8 bases of the junction left unmatched. The CDR3: CASSEDSGDGGIQYF. The CDR3 nucleotides are TGTGCCAGCAGTGAAGATAGCGGGGACGGGGGCATTCAGTACTTC.

The rearrangement uses TRBV30 and TRBJ1-1; a possible D gene is TRBD1 (6 bases). The CDR3 length is 12 residues. V was shortened by 5 bases and J by 0 bases, with 7 bases between the two germline ends. Per germline, CDR1 GTSNPN and CDR2 SVGIG (reference sequence). CDR3 loop: CAWDRLNTEAFF. CDR3 bases: TGTGCCTGGGACAGGTTGAACACTGAAGCTTTCTTT.

The rearrangement links TRBV7-2 to TRBJ2-5, with D unclear. Germline V gene lookup returns CDR1 SGHTA and CDR2 FQGNSA. This CDR3 is built from 12 residues. Trimming stripped 5 bases from V and 1 base from J, with 5 bases between. The CDR3: CASSPPQETQYF. CDR3 in DNA: TGTGCCAGCAGCCCTCCCCAAGAGACCCAGTACTTC.

This clone was detected only once. V gene TRBV30 combines with J gene TRBJ1-2, with D perhaps matching TRBD1 (6 bases). This CDR3 has 13 residues. V lost 1 base, J lost 7 bases, and 13 bases lay in between. In germline, CDR1 is GTSNPN, CDR2 SVGIG (reference sequence). CDR3 loop: CAWSANRAVGYTF. In DNA, the CDR3 is TGTGCCTGGAGTGCCAACAGGGCGGTTGGCTACACCTTC.

This clone is a singleton in its sample. This chain links TRBV7-3 with TRBJ2-5; 9 bases agree with TRBD2. After removal of 5 bases from V and 5 bases from J, the junction contained 9 bases not matched to a gene. The CDR3 covers 15 residues. Looked up from germline, CDR1 is SGHTA and CDR2 is FQGTGA. This CDR3 reads CASSASSGAGETQYF. The CDR3 DNA reads TGTGCCAGCAGCGCCTCTAGCGGGGCGGGGGAGACCCAGTACTTC.

This chain links TRBV6-5 with TRBJ2-7; D remains unclear. Germline CDR1 reads MNHEY; CDR2 reads SVGAGI. There are 13 residues in the CDR3. V lost 6 bases and J 0 bases, leaving 9 bases between the germline ends. The CDR3 sequence: CASRLDSSYEQYF. The CDR3 DNA is TGTGCCAGCAGACTCGATAGCTCCTACGAGCAGTACTTC.

The V gene is TRBV9, the J gene TRBJ2-2, with 7 bases fitting TRBD2. The CDR3 spans 16 residues. Germline assignment: CDR1 SGDLS and CDR2 YYNGEE. V was clipped by 3 bases and J by 0 bases; unmatched bases: 5. CDR3: CASSEQAGTNTGELFF. DNA for the CDR3: TGTGCCAGCAGCGAGCAAGCGGGAACGAACACCGGGGAGCTGTTTTTT.

This clone was found a few times. The chain couples TRBV3-1 (or the pseudogene TRBV3-2) to TRBJ2-7; the D is unclear. Germline V gives CDR1 LGHDT, CDR2 YNNKEL (reference sequence). The CDR3 totals 11 residues. V was shortened by 5 bases and J by 3 bases, with 5 bases between the two germline ends. CDR3 protein: CASSSGYEQYF. CDR3 nucleotides: TGTGCCAGCAGCTCGGGCTACGAGCAGTACTTC.

CDR3 amino acids: CASSPRRGIAYEQYF. CDR3 in DNA: TGTGCCAGCAGCCCCCGGCGGGGTATTGCGTACGAGCAGTACTTC. The chain carries TRBV5-5 and TRBJ2-7, with D perhaps TRBD2 (6 bases). V dropped 4 bases and J dropped 4 bases, with 18 bases sitting between them. This CDR3 has 15 amino acids. Germline V CDR1 and CDR2: SGHKS, YYEKEE (reference sequence).

The chain employs TRBV19 and TRBJ2-7; 9 bases align to TRBD2. The CDR3 has 16 amino acids. J gave up 6 bases and V 2 bases, and 11 bases lay outside the gene matches. Germline V gives CDR1 LNHDA, CDR2 SQIVND (reference sequence). The CDR3 DNA is TGTGCCAGTAGTATATTTTGGCCTAGCGGGGCGGTCGAGCAGTACTTC. This codes for CASSIFWPSGAVEQYF.

The chain employs TRBV7-9 and TRBJ1-2; D is ambiguous. This CDR3 is 15 amino acids long. V gave up 2 bases and J gave up 0 bases, with 10 bases separating them. From germline, CDR1 is SEHNR and CDR2 FQNEAQ (reference sequence). The CDR3 nucleotides are TGTGCCAGCAGCTTAACTCCTCTCACTAACTATGGCTACACCTTC. Amino acid sequence: CASSLTPLTNYGYTF.

This chain connects TRBV27 to TRBJ1-5, with D possibly TRBD1 on 5 matching bases. Germline assignment: CDR1 MNHEY and CDR2 SMNVEV (reference sequence). CDR3 length equals 17 residues. The V and J ends lost 5 bases and 1 base respectively, with 18 bases between them. CDR3 protein: CASSVKGVHRSNQPQHF. The DNA for the CDR3 is TGTGCCAGCAGTGTTAAAGGGGTACACAGAAGCAATCAGCCCCAGCATTTT.

V gene TRBV6-5 combines with J gene TRBJ1-5, with TRBD1 as a possible D gene (5 bases). CDR3 length equals 15 residues. Trimming pared 6 bases from V and 7 bases from J, leaving 19 bases between. CDR1 is MNHEY, CDR2 SVGAGI, per germline. Here the CDR3 DNA reads TGTGCCAGCAGCGAGGCACTAGGGGAGGGCCAGCCCCAGCATTTT. Its translation: CASSEALGEGQPQHF.

The chain uses TRBV12-3 or TRBV12-4 and TRBJ2-2; D unresolved. Trimming removed 4 bases from V and 3 bases from J, with 3 bases in between. The CDR3 has 12 amino acids. DNA of the CDR3: TGTGCCAGCAGTTCGGACACCGGGGAGCTGTTTTTT. It specifies CASSSDTGELFF.

The chain employs TRBV5-1 and TRBJ2-3, with a possible D match to TRBD2 (6 bases). The CDR3 is made up of 15 amino acids. Trimming pared 4 bases from V and 0 bases from J, leaving 12 bases between. Germline values: CDR1 SGHRS, CDR2 YFSETQ. In nucleotides, the CDR3 is TGCGCCAGCAGCATAGCGGAGTCTAGCACAGATACGCAGTATTTT. Translated: CASSIAESSTDTQYF.

For the CDR3, the DNA is TGTGCCAGCAGCCCGGGGGACTACCGATCCTACAATGAGCAGTTCTTC. It translates to CASSPGDYRSYNEQFF. This chain connects TRBV5-4 to TRBJ2-1, with TRBD2 matching over 7 bases. The CDR3 sequence is 16 residues long. J was trimmed by 1 base and V by 4 bases; bases with no gene match: 8. The V gene's germline CDR1 is SGHNT and CDR2 YYREEE (reference sequence).

CDR3 coding DNA: TGTGCCAGCAGCGCGGGACAGGGGAAGGCTTTCTTT. Protein sequence: CASSAGQGKAFF. The chain has TRBV7-9 and TRBJ1-1, with 10 positions matching TRBD1. The CDR3 consists of 12 residues. Unmatched junction bases numbered 5, after V lost 5 bases and J lost 11 bases. Per the germline V gene, CDR1 is SEHNR and CDR2 is FQNEAQ (reference sequence).

The gene calls are TRBV30 and TRBJ2-3; a weak D match, TRBD2 (7 bases). V lost 2 bases, J lost 2 bases, and 14 bases lay in between. The CDR3 length is 15 residues. Per germline, CDR1 GTSNPN and CDR2 SVGIG (reference sequence). CDR3 DNA: TGTGCCTGGAGTCGACCGGGGGGCAACACAGATACGCAGTATTTT. This gives the protein CAWSRPGGNTDTQYF.

This clone appeared a single time. This chain connects TRBV30 to TRBJ1-3; D remains unclear. CDR3 length equals 14 residues. CDR1 is GTSNPN and CDR2 is SVGIG in the germline V gene (reference sequence). Trimming took off 2 bases at V and 1 base at J, with 9 bases between the two ends. The CDR3 loop is CAWSPLLSGNTIYF. In nucleotides, the CDR3 is TGTGCCTGGAGTCCTCTCCTATCTGGAAACACCATATATTTT.

J is TRBJ2-1 and V is TRBV19; D is perhaps TRBD1 (6 bases). CDR3 length: 14 residues. The V and J ends lost 5 bases and 4 bases respectively, with 12 bases between them. Germline assignment: CDR1 LNHDA and CDR2 SQIVND (reference sequence). Written as DNA, the CDR3 is TGTGCCAGTAGTCGGCCCGGGACATACAATGAGCAGTTCTTC. Translation gives CASSRPGTYNEQFF. The whole variable domain, filled in from reference TRBV19 and TRBJ2-1, reads DGGITQSPKYLFRKEGQNVTLSCEQNLNHDAMYWYRQDPGQGLRLIYYSQIVNDFQKGDIAEGYSVSREKKESFPLTVTSAQKNPTAFYLCASSRPGTYNEQFFGPGTRLTVL.

In this sample, this clone turned up once. V and J are TRBV2 and TRBJ2-3; 9 bases match TRBD2. The V segment lost 4 bases and the J segment 1 base; nucleotides outside the gene matches: 9. The germline V gene has CDR1 SNHLY and CDR2 FYNNEI. CDR3 length: 17 residues. CDR3 DNA sequence: TGTGCCAGCAGTGCCGGGACTAAGCGGGGGGGCACAGATACGCAGTATTTT. This translates into CASSAGTKRGGTDTQYF.

This clone was picked up one time. This chain joins TRBV28 and TRBJ1-4; D unresolved. CDR1 MDHEN and CDR2 SYDVKM come from the germline V gene. V was shortened by 2 bases and J by 12 bases, with 10 bases between the two germline ends. This CDR3 region has 12 residues. CDR3 DNA: TGTGCCAGCAGTTTAACCGGGTTAGAACTGTTTTTT. Translating it yields CASSLTGLELFF.